This T cell receptor beta chain stems from a study of CD8+ T cells in alopecia areata. Isolated RNA was reverse transcribed into cDNA used as the sequencing template. Only in-frame clones appear in the TCRdb table, and some are missing; sequencing was by immunoSEQ multiplex PCR. This repertoire shows 100,000 to 120,000 clones, 55% to 70% found once; its top ten account for about 23%. Worth noting for this clone: The antigen remains unidentified.

Study findings and constraints: For lesional scalp, especially alopecia totalis/universalis, clonality was higher than in normal scalp. Clarity of TCR sharing across patients fell short of that in mice, possibly HLA-related.

Lesional scalp tissue (obtained by punch biopsy) and peripheral blood were collected from alopecia areata patients. The TCR comes from a human donor with alopecia areata. Input material: NKG2D-low CD8+ T cells sorted from blood.

The CDR3 spells CASSLGMGLVGTQYF. CDR3 bases: TGCGCCAGCAGCCTTGGGATGGGACTAGTAGGGACCCAGTACTTC. J is TRBJ2-5 and V is TRBV4-1; 8 bases are a match to TRBD2. In germline, CDR1 is MGHRA, CDR2 YSYEKL. Losses at the gene ends were 4 bases for V and 7 bases for J; bases not matched to a gene: 11. This CDR3 comprises 15 residues.